The next 4 T cell receptor beta chains were all read from a single sample in a study of vaccination effects on CD4 cells after COVID-19. What these receptors recognize is not known. TCRdb's copy holds only in-frame clones and misses some; the assay was immunoSEQ multiplex PCR. The table lists about 22,000 clones, 55% to 85% of them singletons. Before any sequencing was done, the ViraFEST assay used viral peptide pools to expand antigen-specific CD4+ T cells. Upon completion of 10 days in culture, CD4+ T cells were isolated. All participants had two doses of either the BNT162b2 or mRNA-1273 vaccine. Here the sequenced sample was CD4+ T cells from PBMCs cultured with HCoV-NL63 spike peptides, taken after COVID-19 vaccination. The receptor source for this set is a human donor who received a COVID-19 vaccine.

V and J are TRBV28 and TRBJ2-5, with D perhaps TRBD2 (6 bases). The CDR3 extends over 14 amino acids. CDR1 and CDR2 (germline): MDHEN, SYDVKM. The ends were cut back, 6 bases at V and 2 bases at J, with 13 bases in the middle. CDR3 region: CASRTTGVQETQYF. CDR3 nucleotides: TGTGCCAGCAGAACCACGGGGGTTCAAGAGACCCAGTACTTC.

This chain joins TRBV19 and TRBJ1-4; D unclear. The germline V gene encodes CDR1 LNHDA and CDR2 SQIVND (reference sequence). The CDR3 loop spans 16 amino acids. With 5 bases removed from V and 0 bases from J, the gap between germline ends came to 13 bases. The CDR3 is CASSFSRSPTNEKLFF. Written as DNA, the CDR3 is TGTGCCAGTAGTTTCAGTCGTTCACCAACTAATGAAAAACTGTTTTTT.

This chain connects TRBV29-1 to TRBJ1-5, with 8 bases matching TRBD1. CDR1 is SQVTM and CDR2 is ANQGSEA in the germline V gene. The CDR3 has 13 amino acids. With V trimmed by 3 bases and J by 9 bases, 7 bases remained unmatched. Written as DNA, the CDR3 is TGCAGCGTTGACTCCGGACAGGGAGCGCCCCAGCATTTT. Its translation: CSVDSGQGAPQHF. Drawing the rest from reference TRBV29-1 and TRBJ1-5, the complete variable domain is SAVISQKPSRDICQRGTSLTIQCQVDSQVTMMFWYRQQPGQSLTLIATANQGSEATYESGFVIDKFPISRPNLTFSTLTVSNMSPEDSSIYLCSVDSGQGAPQHFGDGTRLSIL.

The chain couples TRBV30 to TRBJ1-6; no reliable D call. V dropped 2 bases and J dropped 0 bases, with 20 bases sitting between them. The CDR3 spans 19 residues. The V gene's germline CDR1 is GTSNPN and CDR2 SVGIG (reference sequence). The DNA of the CDR3 is TGTGCCTGGAGTAAACTTCCAATGGACCCGAGCTCCTATAATTCACCCCTCCACTTT. This codes for CAWSKLPMDPSSYNSPLHF.